The next 12 T cell receptor beta chains were all read from a single sample in a study of T-cell memory formation after mild COVID-19. TCRdb used MiXCR to reprocess the 5' RACE reads, holding one entry per CDR3 protein. The data hold around 300,000 distinct CDR3 sequences, with 13% to 15% observed a single time. Specimen: PBMCs or a T cell subset sorted from them (not recorded which). These receptors were taken from a man aged 18 to 30 who had mild COVID-19 (a few samples of this study predate the infection). Cell type and time point are not known.

CDR3 in DNA: TGTGCCACCAGTGACAGGGGGGAACAGCCCCAGCATTTT. This codes for CATSDRGEQPQHF. This chain links TRBV24-1 with TRBJ1-5; TRBD1 matches 7 bases. The length of the CDR3 is 13 residues. Per germline, CDR1 KGHDR and CDR2 SFDVKD. V gave up 4 bases and J gave up 7 bases; unmatched junction bases: 3.

J is TRBJ2-7 and V is TRBV9, with 7 bases lining up with TRBD1. This CDR3 contains 15 residues. CDR1 and CDR2 from the germline V gene are SGDLS and YYNGEE. V was clipped by 0 bases and J by 5 bases; unmatched bases: 8. The CDR3, as DNA: TGTGCCAGCAGCGTAGAGGTCAGGGGGATCAACGAGCAGTACTTC. Encoded protein: CASSVEVRGINEQYF.

V usage is TRBV6-5 and J usage is TRBJ1-2; no definite D call. Between the trimmed V and J ends, which lost 0 bases and 14 bases, there was a span of 16 bases. This CDR3 is 13 amino acids long. CDR1 and CDR2 from the germline V gene are MNHEY and SVGAGI. CDR3 in amino acids: CASSYSGYAAVTF. In nucleotides, the CDR3 is TGTGCCAGCAGTTACTCGGGTTACGCGGCTGTAACCTTC.

This clonotype was seen a handful of times. The chain joins TRBV18 to TRBJ1-3, with no clear D. V was shortened by 3 bases and J by 0 bases, with 9 bases between the two germline ends. The CDR3 consists of 15 residues. Germline lookup yields CDR1 KGHSH and CDR2 LQKENI. The CDR3 DNA follows: TGTGCCAGCTCACCGGTCGGAGTCTCTGGAAACACCATATATTTT. Translation: CASSPVGVSGNTIYF.

There are a few counts of this clonotype. V usage is TRBV6-5 and J usage is TRBJ2-1; 9 bases are shared with TRBD1. This CDR3 has 15 amino acids. Germline-derived CDR1 and CDR2 are MNHEY and SVGAGI. J lost 6 bases, V lost 6 bases, and 9 bases had no gene match. The CDR3 DNA reads as TGTGCCAGCAGCTCTATGGACAGGGGAGGCAATGAGCAGTTCTTC. Its protein product is CASSSMDRGGNEQFF.

This clonotype came up a few times. V usage is TRBV20-1 and J usage is TRBJ2-4; D may be TRBD1 (7 bases). Trimming removed 0 bases from V and 6 bases from J, with 15 bases in between. The CDR3 is made up of 15 amino acids. The V gene's germline CDR1 is DFQATT and CDR2 SNEGSKA (reference sequence). CDR3 DNA: TGCAGTGCTAGAGATCGGCGGCAGGGGGGAAACATTCAGTACTTC. This encodes CSARDRRQGGNIQYF.

The sample holds a few counts of this clonotype. The chain carries TRBV20-1 and TRBJ1-2; perhaps TRBD1 as D (6 bases). The CDR3 length is 13 residues. V lost 4 bases to trimming and J lost 4 bases, with 13 bases between them. Germline CDR1 DFQATT, CDR2 SNEGSKA (reference sequence). CDR3 protein: CSAIRDKPYGYTF. DNA of the CDR3: TGCAGTGCTATCCGGGACAAACCCTATGGCTACACCTTC.

This clonotype was seen a few times. The chain has TRBV5-1 and TRBJ1-2; weak D call: TRBD1 (5 bases). The germline V and J ends were trimmed by 3 bases and 2 bases, with 14 bases remaining between them. This CDR3 region has 15 residues. The germline gives CDR1 SGHRS, CDR2 YFSETQ. The CDR3 DNA sequence: TGCGCCAGCAGCTCGGGCCGCAGGGAGAACTATGGCTACACCTTC. It codes for CASSSGRRENYGYTF.

V usage is TRBV6-2 or TRBV6-3 and J usage is TRBJ2-7; 8 bases match TRBD2. CDR1 and CDR2 (germline): MNHEY, SVGEGT. Germline trimming cut 3 bases from V and 0 bases from J; bases unmatched to any gene: 10. The CDR3 runs to 17 residues. The CDR3 spells CASSYVPAGAHSYEQYV. CDR3 nucleotides: TGTGCCAGCAGTTATGTTCCAGCGGGGGCGCACTCCTACGAGCAGTACGTC.

This clonotype was picked up many times. The chain couples TRBV7-2 to TRBJ2-2; D is possibly TRBD2 (5 bases). V was shortened by 4 bases and J by 1 base, with 7 bases between the two germline ends. The CDR3 has 14 amino acids. CDR1 and CDR2 (germline): SGHTA, FQGNSA. CDR3 sequence: CASSSGMNTGELFF. The DNA of the CDR3 is TGTGCCAGCAGCTCGGGGATGAACACCGGGGAGCTGTTTTTT.

This clonotype was detected a few times. CDR3 sequence (DNA): TGCGCCAGCAGCTTTACAGTTACAGATACGCAGTATTTT. Protein sequence: CASSFTVTDTQYF. The chain has TRBV5-1 and TRBJ2-3; D ambiguous. This CDR3 is built from 13 residues. The V and J ends lost 2 bases and 3 bases respectively, with 7 bases between them. Germline CDR1 SGHRS, CDR2 YFSETQ.

This clonotype was observed at least ten times. The chain has TRBV7-9 and TRBJ1-2, with TRBD1 matching over 9 bases. Germline V gene lookup returns CDR1 SEHNR and CDR2 FQNEAQ (reference sequence). The CDR3 is made up of 18 amino acids. The J segment lost 4 bases and the V segment lost 1 base, leaving 13 bases of the junction unmatched. CDR3 loop: CASSLGNPAGQGRYGYTF. The CDR3 DNA sequence: TGTGCCAGCAGCTTAGGGAACCCAGCGGGACAGGGTCGCTATGGCTACACCTTC.